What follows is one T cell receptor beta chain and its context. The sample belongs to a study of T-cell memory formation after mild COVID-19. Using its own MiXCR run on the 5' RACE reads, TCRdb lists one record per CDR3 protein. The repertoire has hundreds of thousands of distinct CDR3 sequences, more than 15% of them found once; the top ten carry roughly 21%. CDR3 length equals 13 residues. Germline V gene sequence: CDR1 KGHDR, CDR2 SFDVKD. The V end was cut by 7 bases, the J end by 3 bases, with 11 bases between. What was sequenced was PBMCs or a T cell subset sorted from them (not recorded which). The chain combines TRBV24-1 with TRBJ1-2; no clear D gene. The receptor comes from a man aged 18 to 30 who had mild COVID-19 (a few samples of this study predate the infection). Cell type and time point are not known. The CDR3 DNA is TGTGCCACCAGACCATCCGCTGACTATGGCTACACCTTC. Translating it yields CATRPSADYGYTF.